The T cell receptor beta chain under discussion was sequenced for a study of beta chain features in type 1 diabetes. Study-level points and caveats: Because the template was cDNA, high-expressing cells might be over-represented. Researchers caution that PCR might favor shorter templates, equally among patients and controls. Shorter TCRB CDR3s, moderately but significantly so, marked every one of the four CD4+ subsets in Type 1 diabetes patients.

This clone showed up just a few times. As yet, its antigen is unknown. The CDR3 extends over 15 amino acids. The V and J ends lost 0 bases and 3 bases, in that order; junction bases with no gene match: 6. Germline CDR1 and CDR2: SGHRS and YFSETQ. Purity of each sorted population was above 98%. cDNA synthesis used the whole RNA isolate, giving expressed TCRB sequences. Profiled with immunoSEQ multiplex PCR; TCRdb holds only in-frame clones, not every one. This table has about 150,000 clones, less than 10% appearing once. Sequenced: central memory CD4+ T cells from blood. This TCR came from a young man with type 1 diabetes. The chain employs TRBV5-1 and TRBJ2-7; 7 bases are a match to TRBD2. CDR3 sequence (DNA): TGCGCCAGCAGCTTGGCCCAGACTAGCAACTACGAGCAGTACTTC. Residues: CASSLAQTSNYEQYF.